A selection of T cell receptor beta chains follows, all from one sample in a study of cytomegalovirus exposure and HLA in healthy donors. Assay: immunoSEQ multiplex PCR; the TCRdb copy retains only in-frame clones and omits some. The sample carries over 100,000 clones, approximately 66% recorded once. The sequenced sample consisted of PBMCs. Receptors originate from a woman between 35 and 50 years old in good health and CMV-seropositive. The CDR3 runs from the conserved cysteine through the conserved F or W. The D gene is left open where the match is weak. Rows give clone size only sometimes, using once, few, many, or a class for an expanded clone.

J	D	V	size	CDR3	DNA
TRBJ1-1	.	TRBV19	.	CASSNTANTEAFF	TGTGCCAGTAGTAACACAGCGAACACTGAAGCTTTCTTT
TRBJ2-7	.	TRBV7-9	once	CASSLGLGSYEQYF	TGTGCCAGCAGCTTGGGGCTGGGCTCCTACGAGCAGTACTTC
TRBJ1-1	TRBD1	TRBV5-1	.	CASRQGSEAFF	TGCGCCAGCAGACAGGGGTCGGAAGCTTTCTTT
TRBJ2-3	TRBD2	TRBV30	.	CAWRGGGATDTQYF	TGTGCCTGGAGGGGCGGGGGGGCAACAGATACGCAGTATTTT
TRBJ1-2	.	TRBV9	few	CASSGTELINYGYTF	TGTGCCAGCAGCGGGACTGAACTAATCAACTATGGCTACACCTTC
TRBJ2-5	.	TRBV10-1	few	CASSEGIGDQETQYF	TGCGCCAGCAGTGAGGGCATAGGGGATCAAGAGACCCAGTACTTC
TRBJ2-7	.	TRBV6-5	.	CASSWTSPSSYEQYF	TGTGCCAGCAGTTGGACATCCCCGAGCTCCTACGAGCAGTACTTC
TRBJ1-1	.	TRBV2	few	CASSVLAGTEAFF	TGTGCCAGCAGTGTCCTGGCAGGGACTGAAGCTTTCTTT
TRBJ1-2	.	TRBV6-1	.	CASSEAPAPGIYGYTF	TGTGCCAGCAGTGAAGCGCCTGCTCCAGGGATCTATGGCTACACCTTC
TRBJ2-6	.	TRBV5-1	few	CASSFGGGSSGANVLTF	TGCGCCAGCAGCTTCGGCGGAGGCAGCTCTGGGGCCAACGTCCTGACTTTC
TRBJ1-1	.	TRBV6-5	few	CASSLGQANTEAFF	TGTGCCAGCAGTTTAGGTCAGGCGAACACTGAAGCTTTCTTT
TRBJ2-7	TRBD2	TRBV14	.	CASSQLAGGPGEQYF	TGTGCCAGCAGCCAACTAGCGGGAGGGCCTGGCGAGCAGTACTTC
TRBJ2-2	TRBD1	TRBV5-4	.	CASSPGTGTGELFF	TGTGCCAGCAGCCCCGGGACAGGGACCGGGGAGCTGTTTTTT
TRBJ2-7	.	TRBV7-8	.	CASSLRQDYEQYF	TGTGCCAGCAGCTTAAGGCAGGACTACGAGCAGTACTTC
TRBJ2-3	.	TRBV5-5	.	CASSLPEGSTDTQYF	TGTGCCAGCAGCTTGCCCGAGGGAAGCACAGATACGCAGTATTTT